Presented here are 12 T cell receptor beta chains from one specimen sequenced in a study of human T cells and chemical hapten exposure. Time point indicated: pre-sensitization, week 0. Treatment here: therapeutic diphenylcyclopropenone sensitization with weekly scalp DPC. TCRdb re-called the RACE reads through MiXCR, storing one row per CDR3 protein. Here the sample spans some 360,000 distinct CDR3 sequences, more than 4.5% being singletons. Sequencing used whole blood, obtained in connection with sensitization to the hapten diphenylcyclopropenone (DPC). The receptors derive from a woman between 50 and 59 years old with alopecia areata. Some clones in this sample may be carry-over from other donors' samples.

In its sample, this clonotype was seen many times. This chain uses TRBV7-2 with TRBJ1-2, with TRBD1 matching over 7 bases. The CDR3 consists of 14 residues. CDR1 and CDR2 (germline): SGHTA, FQGNSA. V lost 2 bases to trimming and J lost 3 bases; unmatched junction nucleotides: 3. In DNA, the CDR3 is TGTGCCAGCAGCTTACAGGGGGGGGACTATGGCTACACCTTC. It codes for CASSLQGGDYGYTF.

This chain uses TRBV12-3 or TRBV12-4 with TRBJ2-7; 9 nucleotides align to TRBD2. The CDR3 loop spans 15 amino acids. J lost 1 base, V lost 7 bases, and 8 bases had no gene match. The CDR3 region is CASTPGLAGSYEQYF. The CDR3 DNA reads as TGTGCCAGCACCCCCGGCCTAGCGGGATCCTACGAGCAGTACTTC.

This clonotype occurred a few times. This chain connects TRBV29-1 to TRBJ2-1, with D perhaps matching TRBD1 or TRBD2 (5 bases each). Germline V gives CDR1 SQVTM, CDR2 ANQGSEA. The CDR3 runs to 13 residues. V gave up 7 bases and J gave up 9 bases, with 19 bases separating them. CDR3 DNA sequence: TGCAGCGCCACTTACGCAATGAGGGGTGAGCAGTTCTTC. Amino acids: CSATYAMRGEQFF.

This clonotype was counted at least ten times. The CDR3 here is CASSPGLAVIYEQYF. In nucleotides, the CDR3 is TGTGCCAGCAGCCCGGGACTAGCGGTAATCTACGAGCAGTACTTC. The rearrangement uses TRBV5-6 and TRBJ2-7, with 11 bases fitting TRBD2. Germline-derived CDR1 and CDR2 are SGHDT and YYEEEE. The CDR3 is 15 amino acids. With V trimmed by 4 bases and J by 3 bases, 6 bases remained unmatched.

In this sample, this clonotype turned up many times. V usage is TRBV14 and J usage is TRBJ1-1; D not resolved. The germline V and J ends were trimmed by 5 bases and 9 bases, with 13 bases remaining between them. The CDR3 totals 12 residues. The germline gives CDR1 SGHDN, CDR2 FVKESK. The CDR3, as DNA: TGTGCCAGCAGCGACAACGAGCGTAAAGCTTTCTTT. Encoded protein: CASSDNERKAFF.

Note on this clonotype: A much larger clonotype is one base distant, so this may be a read error. The chain joins TRBV12-3 or TRBV12-4 to TRBJ2-3; D may be TRBD2 (6 bases). The CDR3 is made up of 14 amino acids. DNA of the CDR3: TGTGCCAGCAGAAAAGCGGGTGGCACAGTTACGCAGTATTTT. Amino acid sequence: CASRKAGGTVTQYF.

The chain has TRBV2 and TRBJ2-3; D is ambiguous. Germline assignment: CDR1 SNHLY and CDR2 FYNNEI. This CDR3 is 14 amino acids long. V shed 5 bases and J shed 5 bases, with 14 bases lying between them. For the CDR3, the DNA is TGTGCCAGCAGTATGGGAAGAGAAATAGATACGCAGTATTTT. It encodes CASSMGREIDTQYF. The full variable domain, in which reference TRBV2 and TRBJ2-3 provide the parts outside the CDR3, is EPEVTQTPSHQVTQMGQEVILRCVPISNHLYFYWYRQILGQKVEFLVSFYNNEISEKSEIFDDQFSVERPDGSNFTLKIRSTKLEDSAMYFCASSMGREIDTQYFGPGTRLTVL.

In its sample, this clonotype was seen many times. The rearrangement joins TRBV5-6 to TRBJ2-7; D remains unclear. This CDR3 is built from 16 residues. Germline loops: CDR1 SGHDT, CDR2 YYEEEE. V was cut by 4 bases and J by 2 bases, with 19 bases left in between. The CDR3 DNA follows: TGTGCCAGCAGCCAAAGACGTCTCCAGATTCCCTACGAGCAGTACTTC. Protein: CASSQRRLQIPYEQYF. The full variable domain, its missing parts supplied by reference TRBV5-6 and TRBJ2-7, is DAGVTQSPTHLIKTRGQQVTLRCSPKSGHDTVSWYQQALGQGPQFIFQYYEEEERQRGNFPDRFSGHQFPNYSSELNVNALLLGDSALYLCASSQRRLQIPYEQYFGPGTRLTVT.

V usage is TRBV7-2 and J usage is TRBJ2-5; D may be TRBD2 (5 bases). The CDR3 runs to 15 residues. V was cut by 4 bases and J by 1 base, with 13 bases left in between. CDR1 and CDR2 (germline): SGHTA, FQGNSA. CDR3 coding DNA: TGTGCCAGCAGCTACGGTCACGGAGGCCAAGAGACCCAGTACTTC. Translating gives CASSYGHGGQETQYF.

This chain connects TRBV2 to TRBJ2-1; the match to TRBD2 covers 7 bases. Germline trimming cut 2 bases from V and 5 bases from J; bases unmatched to any gene: 6. The CDR3 has 15 amino acids. Germline assignment: CDR1 SNHLY and CDR2 FYNNEI. CDR3 sequence: CASSETTSSHNEQFF. Written as DNA, the CDR3 is TGTGCCAGCAGTGAAACGACTAGCAGCCACAATGAGCAGTTCTTC.

This clonotype was detected ten times or more. This chain connects TRBV7-8 to TRBJ1-6, with 7 nucleotides matching TRBD1. Germline trimming cut 4 bases from V and 8 bases from J; bases unmatched to any gene: 14. From germline, CDR1 is SGHVS and CDR2 FQNEAQ. CDR3 length: 17 amino acids. For the CDR3, the DNA is TGTGCCAGCAGCTCGGACAGGTGGCACACCAAGGATTCACCCCTCCACTTT. Translated, it gives CASSSDRWHTKDSPLHF.

J is TRBJ1-5 and V is TRBV27; D gene unclear. This CDR3 region has 16 residues. Between the trimmed V and J ends, which lost 0 bases and 7 bases, there was a span of 16 bases. Per germline, CDR1 MNHEY and CDR2 SMNVEV (reference sequence). The CDR3 loop is CASSLSIDTAGQPQHF. CDR3 in DNA: TGTGCCAGCAGTTTATCCATAGACACGGCCGGCCAGCCCCAGCATTTT.